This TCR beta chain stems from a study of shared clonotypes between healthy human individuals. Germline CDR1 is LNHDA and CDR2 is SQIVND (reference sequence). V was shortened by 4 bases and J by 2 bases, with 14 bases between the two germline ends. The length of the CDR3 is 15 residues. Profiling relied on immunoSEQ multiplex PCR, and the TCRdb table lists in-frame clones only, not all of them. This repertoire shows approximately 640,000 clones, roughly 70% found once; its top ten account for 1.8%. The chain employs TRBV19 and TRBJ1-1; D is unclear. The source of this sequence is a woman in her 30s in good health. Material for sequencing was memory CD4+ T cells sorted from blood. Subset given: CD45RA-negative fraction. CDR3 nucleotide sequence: TGTGCCAGTAGTACAATTCATACAGTTAACACTGAAGCTTTCTTT. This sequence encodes CASSTIHTVNTEAFF.